These 32 T cell receptor beta chains were all obtained from the same sample, sequenced in a study of T cells in Graves' hyperthyroidism and ophthalmopathy (dated by TCRdb to about 2019). Receptor libraries were prepared by multiplex PCR. Data came from an Illumina HiSeq 2000. The TCR beta CDR3 regions were amplified from RNA transcripts. The TCR CDR3 was subjected to a first round of RT-PCR using the HTBI primer set and the Qiagen OneStep RT-PCR kit. TCRdb cleaned the public reads at Q25 with fastp, built clones with MiXCR and kept in-frame beta chains. Each CDR3 protein gets just one entry, which takes the most common genes and DNA from the rows behind it. Within this sample are some 510,000 distinct CDR3 sequences, with around 20% of them counted one time only. 26% of the sample is held by the ten biggest clonotypes. Sequencing used blood. The origin of the receptors is a man aged 18 to 30 with Graves' hyperthyroidism.

The rearrangement links TRBV27 to TRBJ2-5; 8 positions agree with TRBD1. This CDR3 region has 15 residues. Per the germline V gene, CDR1 is MNHEY and CDR2 is SMNVEV (reference sequence). The V and J ends lost 4 bases and 5 bases, in that order; junction bases with no gene match: 9. The CDR3 loop is CASSYTGTGGETQYF. The CDR3 DNA sequence: TGTGCCAGCAGTTACACCGGGACAGGTGGGGAGACCCAGTACTTC.

The genes are TRBV5-4 and TRBJ2-2; TRBD2 matches 7 bases. The CDR3 contains 15 residues. With V trimmed by 4 bases and J by 4 bases, 7 bases remained unmatched. Germline lookup yields CDR1 SGHNT and CDR2 YYREEE (reference sequence). CDR3 in DNA: TGTGCCAGCAGCAGGGCGGGGGAGGGCACCGGGGAGCTGTTTTTT. It is translated as CASSRAGEGTGELFF.

This clonotype has ten or more counts. The rearrangement links TRBV27 to TRBJ1-1; D unresolved. V shed 4 bases and J shed 1 base, with 13 bases lying between them. Looked up from germline, CDR1 is MNHEY and CDR2 is SMNVEV (reference sequence). CDR3 size: 15 residues. For the CDR3, the DNA is TGTGCCAGCAGTTCGTCGATTACCGGGAACACTGAAGCTTTCTTT. It translates to CASSSSITGNTEAFF.

The chain has TRBV18 and TRBJ1-2; D uncertain. Germline CDR1 is KGHSH and CDR2 is LQKENI. Trimming stripped 3 bases from V and 4 bases from J, with 6 bases between. The CDR3 length is 12 residues. This CDR3 is CASSPEPYGYTF. In nucleotides, the CDR3 is TGTGCCAGCTCACCCGAGCCCTATGGCTACACCTTC.

This clonotype was picked up a small number of times. It may be a read error: a sequence one base away is much more abundant. This chain links TRBV27 with TRBJ2-7, with D maybe TRBD2 (5 bases). The CDR3 loop spans 13 amino acids. The germline CDR1 and CDR2 sequences are MNHEY and SMNVEV (reference sequence). The CDR3 DNA reads as TGTGCCAGCAGTATCGGACTGCCTTACGAGCTGTACTTC. Amino acid sequence: CASSIGLPYELYF.

In this sample, this clonotype turned up many times. This chain's CDR3 is CASSDSAGQETQYF. The CDR3 DNA sequence: TGTGCCAGCAGTGACTCGGCGGGGCAAGAGACCCAGTACTTC. The chain carries TRBV2 and TRBJ2-5; perhaps TRBD2 as D (6 bases). Germline V gene lookup returns CDR1 SNHLY and CDR2 FYNNEI. V was pared by 3 bases and J by 2 bases, with 10 bases between. CDR3 length: 14 residues.

In its sample, this clonotype was seen a few times. This chain uses TRBV2 with TRBJ1-6; D is perhaps TRBD1 (5 bases). From germline, CDR1 is SNHLY and CDR2 FYNNEI. This CDR3 has 14 residues. V lost 5 bases, J lost 10 bases, and 15 bases lay in between. The CDR3 here is CASSRKTVQSPLHF. The CDR3 DNA reads TGTGCCAGCAGTCGGAAGACAGTACAATCACCCCTCCACTTT.

This clonotype was recorded many times. The CDR3 DNA reads as TGTGCCAGCAGCTTAGATCCGGGACCTGTGAACGAGCAGTACTTC. It yields the protein CASSLDPGPVNEQYF. The genes are TRBV11-2 and TRBJ2-7; D tentatively reads TRBD1 or TRBD2 (5 bases each). Germline CDR1 is SGHAT and CDR2 is FQNNGV. With 0 bases removed from V and 5 bases from J, the gap between germline ends came to 14 bases. The CDR3 spans 15 residues.

This rearrangement joins TRBV7-8 to TRBJ2-2, with TRBD2 identical over 7 bases. The CDR3 length is 16 residues. V lost 2 bases and J lost 4; bases outside the gene matches: 7. Germline lookup yields CDR1 SGHVS and CDR2 FQNEAQ. The CDR3 is CASSLQGLPFTGELFF. CDR3 coding DNA: TGTGCCAGCAGCTTACAGGGACTACCATTCACCGGGGAGCTGTTTTTT.

This clonotype was found many times. J is TRBJ2-2 and V is TRBV11-2, with 10 bases matching TRBD2. The CDR3 runs to 18 residues. Trimming cost V 5 bases and J 1 base; bases outside gene matches: 10. The germline gives CDR1 SGHAT, CDR2 FQNNGV. CDR3 amino acids: CASSLGRLAGVNTGELFF. DNA of the CDR3: TGTGCCAGCAGCCTAGGTCGGCTAGCGGGGGTGAACACCGGGGAGCTGTTTTTT. Complete variable domain (other parts from reference TRBV11-2 and TRBJ2-2): EAGVAQSPRYKIIEKRQSVAFWCNPISGHATLYWYQQILGQGPKLLIQFQNNGVVDDSQLPKDRFSAERLKGVDSTLKIQPAKLEDSAVYLCASSLGRLAGVNTGELFFGEGSRLTVL.

The rearrangement links TRBV13 to TRBJ2-7, with TRBD1 matching over 7 bases. V lost 5 bases and J lost 3; bases outside the gene matches: 13. Germline V gene data show CDR1 as PRHDT and CDR2 as FYEKMQ (reference sequence). This CDR3 is 16 amino acids long. CDR3 amino acids: CASSPPGTVLYYEQYF. CDR3 bases: TGTGCCAGCAGCCCACCCGGGACAGTACTCTACTACGAGCAGTACTTC.

Ten or more counts support this clonotype. The chain carries TRBV10-3 and TRBJ2-6; possible D gene TRBD2, 7 bases. V dropped 3 bases and J dropped 0 bases, with 18 bases sitting between them. From germline, CDR1 is ENHRY and CDR2 SYGVKD. The CDR3 is made up of 19 amino acids. CDR3 in amino acids: CAISEREQGGGSGANVLTF. CDR3 bases: TGTGCCATCAGTGAAAGGGAACAGGGAGGGGGCTCTGGGGCCAACGTCCTGACTTTC.

This clonotype was counted ten times or more. The J gene is TRBJ2-7, the V gene TRBV7-9; TRBD1 matches at 8 bases. Trimming cost V 3 bases and J 5 bases; bases outside gene matches: 6. The length of the CDR3 is 14 residues. The V gene's germline CDR1 is SEHNR and CDR2 FQNEAQ (reference sequence). CDR3 amino acids: CASSFTDRVHEQYF. The CDR3 DNA follows: TGTGCCAGCAGCTTCACGGACAGGGTCCACGAGCAGTACTTC.

CDR3 loop: CASSLSSLRGNQPQHF. The CDR3 bases are TGTGCCAGCAGTTTGAGTTCCTTAAGGGGGAATCAGCCCCAGCATTTT. The chain is built from TRBV12-3 or TRBV12-4 and TRBJ1-5, with D possibly being TRBD1 (6 bases). The CDR3 is made up of 16 amino acids. Trimming removed 3 bases at V and 4 bases at J, with 16 bases between.

This clonotype came up many times. This rearrangement joins TRBV6-5 to TRBJ1-1; 7 nucleotides agree with TRBD1. The germline CDR1 and CDR2 sequences are MNHEY and SVGAGI. With V trimmed by 4 bases and J by 5 bases, 7 bases remained unmatched. CDR3 length: 14 residues. CDR3 nucleotide sequence: TGTGCCAGCAGTTCCTCAGGGGGTTGGACTGAAGCTTTCTTT. Translation: CASSSSGGWTEAFF.

This clonotype was recorded many times. The rearrangement links TRBV6-2 or TRBV6-3 to TRBJ2-2, with TRBD2 matching 8 bases. Germline V gene sequence: CDR1 MNHEY, CDR2 SVGEGT. This CDR3 contains 14 residues. Trimming removed 7 bases from V and 0 bases from J; junction bases left unmatched: 1. The CDR3, as DNA: TGTGCCAGCATACTAGCGGCGAACACCGGGGAGCTGTTTTTT. Translation gives CASILAANTGELFF.

This clonotype was recorded many times. The chain links TRBV5-5 to TRBJ2-5; D is perhaps TRBD2 (5 bases). Trimming pared 4 bases from V and 5 bases from J, leaving 21 bases between. The length of the CDR3 is 16 residues. Per germline, CDR1 SGHKS and CDR2 YYEKEE (reference sequence). In DNA form, the CDR3 reads TGTGCCAGCAGCACTGAGCAGAGCCTGCGGGTGGAGACCCAGTACTTC. Its protein product is CASSTEQSLRVETQYF.

This clonotype turned up a few times. The chain uses TRBV12-3 or TRBV12-4 and TRBJ1-2; D gene ambiguous. There are 13 residues in the CDR3. Trimming took 3 bases from V and 4 from J, leaving 9 bases between them. The CDR3: CASSFRQFYGYTF. The DNA of the CDR3 is TGTGCCAGCAGTTTTCGCCAGTTCTATGGCTACACCTTC.

This clonotype was picked up many times. The gene calls are TRBV20-1 and TRBJ1-1; D ambiguous. Germline assignment: CDR1 DFQATT and CDR2 SNEGSKA (reference sequence). V was trimmed by 5 bases and J by 1 base, leaving 17 bases between them. This CDR3 region has 15 residues. This CDR3 reads CSARRAAIGNTEAFF. CDR3 coding DNA: TGCAGTGCTCGAAGGGCAGCGATTGGGAACACTGAAGCTTTCTTT.

The chain links TRBV11-1 to TRBJ2-6; perhaps TRBD2 as D (5 bases). The V gene lost 5 bases and the J gene lost 0 bases, with 11 bases spanning the gap. The CDR3 runs 16 residues. Germline CDR1 SGHAT, CDR2 FQDESV (reference sequence). CDR3 loop: CASSPPGTSGANVLTF. CDR3 in DNA: TGTGCCAGCAGCCCTCCGGGAACCTCTGGGGCCAACGTCCTGACTTTC.

Turning to this clonotype: A much larger clone lies one base from this, so it may be a read error. J is TRBJ1-5 and V is TRBV20-1; unclear D gene. This CDR3 contains 13 residues. Germline CDR1 reads DFQATT; CDR2 reads SNEGSKA (reference sequence). V lost 3 bases to trimming and J lost 5 bases, with 11 bases between them. Here the CDR3 DNA reads TGCAGTGCTAGGACCTGGGTCGATCAGCCCCAGCATTTT. Translated, it gives CSARTWVDQPQHF.

The rearrangement joins TRBV15 to TRBJ1-1; D unclear. There are 14 residues in the CDR3. Germline V gives CDR1 LNHNV, CDR2 YYDKDF (reference sequence). Trimming removed 5 bases from V and 2 bases from J, with 12 bases in between. For the CDR3, the DNA is TGTGCCACCAGCCTCCGGAACCCTAACACTGAAGCTTTCTTT. This codes for CATSLRNPNTEAFF.

The chain recombines TRBV2 with TRBJ1-2; D is uncertain. Germline assignment: CDR1 SNHLY and CDR2 FYNNEI. V was cut by 1 base and J by 0 bases, with 18 bases left in between. This CDR3 has 18 residues. The CDR3 nucleotides read TGTGCCAGCAGTGAAGTAGGACCTACCCACCGAGCTAACTATGGCTACACCTTC. This encodes CASSEVGPTHRANYGYTF.

Only a few counts were recorded for this clonotype. The genes are TRBV5-1 and TRBJ2-7; D perhaps matches TRBD1 (6 bases). CDR1 is SGHRS, CDR2 YFSETQ, per germline. The CDR3 is 15 amino acids. Trimming stripped 3 bases from V and 2 bases from J, with 15 bases between. In DNA, the CDR3 is TGCGCCAGCAGCTACTCCGGGACATCAACCTACGAGCAGTACTTC. Amino acids: CASSYSGTSTYEQYF. Based on the CDR3 plus reference TRBV5-1 and TRBJ2-7, the full variable domain is KAGVTQTPRYLIKTRGQQVTLSCSPISGHRSVSWYQQTPGQGLQFLFEYFSETQRNKGNFPGRFSGRQFSNSRSEMNVSTLELGDSALYLCASSYSGTSTYEQYFGPGTRLTVT.

The chain combines TRBV20-1 with TRBJ1-1; 8 bases align to TRBD1. Per germline, CDR1 DFQATT and CDR2 SNEGSKA (reference sequence). The trim removed 7 bases at V and 1 base at J, leaving 11 bases unmatched. The CDR3 is 15 residues long. In nucleotides, the CDR3 is TGCAGTGTCGGACAGGGTGTATTGCAGAACACTGAAGCTTTCTTT. Its translation: CSVGQGVLQNTEAFF.

In this sample, this clonotype turned up many times. J is TRBJ1-1 and V is TRBV12-3 or TRBV12-4; no firm D call. Trimming removed 5 bases from V and 4 bases from J, with 11 bases in between. The CDR3 spans 13 residues. CDR3 DNA sequence: TGTGCCAGCAGTCCAACGATGGTCACTGAAGCTTTCTTT. Translated, it gives CASSPTMVTEAFF.

The V call is TRBV7-2, the J call TRBJ2-7, with D tentatively TRBD1 or TRBD2 (6 bases each). Trimming pared 8 bases from V and 0 bases from J, leaving 14 bases between. The germline CDR1 and CDR2 sequences are SGHTA and FQGNSA. The CDR3 loop spans 14 amino acids. The CDR3 DNA is TGTGCCAGCGGAGGGGGGTGGCCCTCCTACGAGCAGTACTTC. Its translation: CASGGGWPSYEQYF.

V gene TRBV4-1 combines with J gene TRBJ1-2; 11 nucleotides align to TRBD1. Germline-derived CDR1 and CDR2 are MGHRA and YSYEKL. Trimming took 2 bases from V and 8 from J; bases not matched to a gene: 7. The length of the CDR3 is 15 residues. As DNA, the CDR3 is TGCGCCAGCAGCCAACCAGGACAGGGGGCGCGGGGCTACACCTTC. Translated: CASSQPGQGARGYTF.

This clonotype was observed a few times. The rearrangement uses TRBV7-6 and TRBJ2-2, with TRBD2 as a possible D gene (7 bases). CDR3 length: 14 amino acids. The germline gives CDR1 SGHVS, CDR2 FNYEAQ. Trimming cost V 8 bases and J 4 bases, with 14 bases left between them. The CDR3 loop is CASVRGAITGELFF. The CDR3 coding sequence is TGTGCCAGCGTCCGGGGGGCGATCACCGGGGAGCTGTTTTTT.

This chain joins TRBV28 and TRBJ1-2; TRBD1 aligns across 8 bases. This CDR3 has 13 residues. In germline, CDR1 is MDHEN, CDR2 SYDVKM. J was trimmed by 8 bases and V by 10 bases; bases with no gene match: 12. CDR3 loop: CAILRQGSNGYTF. The CDR3 nucleotides are TGTGCCATCCTTCGACAGGGGAGCAACGGCTACACCTTC.

The genes are TRBV12-5 and TRBJ2-7; possible D gene TRBD2, 6 bases. Trimming stripped 1 base from V and 4 bases from J, with 20 bases between. Germline lookup yields CDR1 LGHNT and CDR2 FRNRAP. This CDR3 contains 17 residues. CDR3 loop: CASGLDVLGGGNYEQYF. DNA of the CDR3: TGTGCTAGTGGTTTGGACGTACTAGGCGGAGGGAATTACGAGCAGTACTTC.

V is TRBV28 and J is TRBJ2-5, with D perhaps matching TRBD1 (7 bases). Trimming removed 6 bases from V and 2 bases from J, with 16 bases in between. Germline V gene data show CDR1 as MDHEN and CDR2 as SYDVKM. The CDR3 covers 15 residues. CDR3 DNA sequence: TGTGCCAGCAGCCGACAGACAGGGAGGCAAGAGACCCAGTACTTC. It translates to CASSRQTGRQETQYF.